This T cell receptor beta chain came from a study of cytomegalovirus exposure and HLA in healthy donors. Study-level information: Genotyping showed around 80% of fewer than 500 donors falling in the Caucasian-associated ancestry cluster.

With 60 Vbeta and 13 Jbeta primers, the PCR was carried out. Here immunoSEQ multiplex PCR was the method, and the copy in TCRdb shows in-frame clones only, minus some. The sample consists of about 250,000 clones, approximately 78% of them appearing once. Germline loops: CDR1 SGHTA, CDR2 FQGNSA. The CDR3 has 13 residues. The ends were cut back, 5 bases at V and 1 base at J, with 7 bases in the middle. V and J are TRBV7-2 and TRBJ2-3; D gene ambiguous. Sample: PBMCs. This sequence originates from a boy aged 10-17 years in good health and CMV-seronegative. CDR3 sequence: CASSTVGTDTQYF. As DNA, the CDR3 is TGTGCCAGCAGCACCGTAGGCACAGATACGCAGTATTTT.